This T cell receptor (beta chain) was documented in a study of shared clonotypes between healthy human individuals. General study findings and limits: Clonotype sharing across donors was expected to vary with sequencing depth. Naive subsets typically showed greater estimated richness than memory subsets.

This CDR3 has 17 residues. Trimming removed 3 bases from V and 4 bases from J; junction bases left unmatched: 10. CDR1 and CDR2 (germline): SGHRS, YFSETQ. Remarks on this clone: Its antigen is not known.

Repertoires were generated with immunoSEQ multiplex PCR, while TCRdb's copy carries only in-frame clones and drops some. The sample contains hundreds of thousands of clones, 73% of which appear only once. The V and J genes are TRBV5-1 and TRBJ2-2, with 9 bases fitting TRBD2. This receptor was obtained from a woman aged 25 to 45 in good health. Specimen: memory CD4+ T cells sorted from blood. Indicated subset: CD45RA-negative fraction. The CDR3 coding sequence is TGCGCCAGCAGCTCGGCACTGACTAGCGGAACCACCGGGGAGCTGTTTTTT. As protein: CASSSALTSGTTGELFF.